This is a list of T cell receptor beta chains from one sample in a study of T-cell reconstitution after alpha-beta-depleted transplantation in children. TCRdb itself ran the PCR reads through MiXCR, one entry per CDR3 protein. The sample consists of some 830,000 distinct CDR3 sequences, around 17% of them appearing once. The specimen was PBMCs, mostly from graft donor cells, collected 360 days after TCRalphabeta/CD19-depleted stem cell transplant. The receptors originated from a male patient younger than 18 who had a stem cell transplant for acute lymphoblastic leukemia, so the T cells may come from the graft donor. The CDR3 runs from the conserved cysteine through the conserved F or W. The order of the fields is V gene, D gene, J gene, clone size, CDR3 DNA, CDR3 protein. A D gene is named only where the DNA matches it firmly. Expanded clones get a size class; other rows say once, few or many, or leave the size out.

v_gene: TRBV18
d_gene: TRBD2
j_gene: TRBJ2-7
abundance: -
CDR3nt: TGTGCCAGCTCACCGTTCCGGGGGAGGGCTCGGGACGAGCAGTACTTC
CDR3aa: CASSPFRGRARDEQYF

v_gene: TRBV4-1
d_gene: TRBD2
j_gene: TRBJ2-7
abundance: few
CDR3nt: TGCGCCAGCAGCCCGAGCGGGGGACGTTACGAGCAGTACTTC
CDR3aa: CASSPSGGRYEQYF

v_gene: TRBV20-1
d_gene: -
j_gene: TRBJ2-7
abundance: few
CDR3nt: TGCAGTGCGAGGAGGCAACAGGGACCCTACGAGCAGTACTTC
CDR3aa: CSARRQQGPYEQYF

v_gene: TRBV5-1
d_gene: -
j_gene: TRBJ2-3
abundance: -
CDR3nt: TGCGCCAGCAGCTCCAGGTCCCCCTTAGCTGGCACAGATACGCAGTATTTT
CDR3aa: CASSSRSPLAGTDTQYF

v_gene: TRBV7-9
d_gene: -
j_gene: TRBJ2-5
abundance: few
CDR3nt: TGTGCCAGCAGCTTACCGAATCGGGAGACCCAGTACTTC
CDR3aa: CASSLPNRETQYF

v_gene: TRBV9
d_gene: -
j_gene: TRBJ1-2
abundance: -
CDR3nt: TGTGCCAGCAGCGTAGATGTTTTCGACAGGAGCTATGGCTACACCTTC
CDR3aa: CASSVDVFDRSYGYTF

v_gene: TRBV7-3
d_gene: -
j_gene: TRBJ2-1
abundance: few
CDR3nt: TGTGCCAGCAGCTTATACCTTAGAAATGAGCAGTTCTTC
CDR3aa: CASSLYLRNEQFF

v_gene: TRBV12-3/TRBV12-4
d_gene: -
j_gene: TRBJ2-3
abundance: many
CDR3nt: TGTGCCAGCACCCTCGGCAGGCAGGCTACGCAGTATTTT
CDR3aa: CASTLGRQATQYF

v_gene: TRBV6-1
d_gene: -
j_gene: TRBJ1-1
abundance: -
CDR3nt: TGTGCCTGCATGATGGGGGGAGGCACTGAAGCTTTCTTT
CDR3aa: CACMMGGGTEAFF

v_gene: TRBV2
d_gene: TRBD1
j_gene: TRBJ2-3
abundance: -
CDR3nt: TGTGCCAGCCCGGGACAGGTTAGCACAGATACGCAGTATTTT
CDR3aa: CASPGQVSTDTQYF

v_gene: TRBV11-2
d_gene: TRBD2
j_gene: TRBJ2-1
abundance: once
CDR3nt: TGTGCCAGCAGCTTGATGACTAGCGGGAGGGGCAATGAGCAGTTCTTC
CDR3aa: CASSLMTSGRGNEQFF

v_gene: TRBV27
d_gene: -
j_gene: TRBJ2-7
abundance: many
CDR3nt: TGTGCCAGCAGGGGGACCACCTACGAGCAGTACTTC
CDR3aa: CASRGTTYEQYF

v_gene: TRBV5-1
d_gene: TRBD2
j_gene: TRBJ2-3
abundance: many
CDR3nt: TGCGCCAGCAGCTCAGCGGGAGGAGATACGCAGTATTTT
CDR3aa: CASSSAGGDTQYF

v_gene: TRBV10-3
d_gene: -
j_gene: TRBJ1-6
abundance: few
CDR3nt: TGTGCCATCGGTAGTAGCCTGGGAAATTCACCCCTCCACTTT
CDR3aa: CAIGSSLGNSPLHF

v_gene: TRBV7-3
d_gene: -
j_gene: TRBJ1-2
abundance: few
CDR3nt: TGTGCCAGCAGCTTAATTAAACAGGGCCCCTATGGCTACACCTTC
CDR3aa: CASSLIKQGPYGYTF

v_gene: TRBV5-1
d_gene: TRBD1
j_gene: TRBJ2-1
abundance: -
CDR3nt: TGCGCCAGCAGCTTGGTGGCGGGGACAGGTTCCAATGAGCAGTTCTTC
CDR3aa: CASSLVAGTGSNEQFF

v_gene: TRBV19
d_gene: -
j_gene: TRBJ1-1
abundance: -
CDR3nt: TGTGCCAGTATATCCAGGGGAGTCGCTGAAGCTTTCTTT
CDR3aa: CASISRGVAEAFF

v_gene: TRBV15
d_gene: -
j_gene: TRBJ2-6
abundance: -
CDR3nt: TGTGCCACCAGCAGAGATCGGGGCAGGACATACTCTGGGGCCAACGTCCTGACTTTC
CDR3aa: CATSRDRGRTYSGANVLTF

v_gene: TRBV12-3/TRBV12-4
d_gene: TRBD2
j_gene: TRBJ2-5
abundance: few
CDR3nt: TGTGCCGGGGCTAGCGGGGGATTACAAGAGACCCAGTACTTC
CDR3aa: CAGASGGLQETQYF

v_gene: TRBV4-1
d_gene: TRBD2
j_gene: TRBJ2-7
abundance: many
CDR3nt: TGCGCCAGCAGCCCGGGACTAGCGGGAGGTCTCGAGCAGTACTTC
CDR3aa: CASSPGLAGGLEQYF

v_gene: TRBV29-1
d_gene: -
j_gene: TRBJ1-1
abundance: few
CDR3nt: TGCAGCGTGGCCTCAGGGTGGGGCACTGAAGCTTTCTTT
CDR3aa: CSVASGWGTEAFF

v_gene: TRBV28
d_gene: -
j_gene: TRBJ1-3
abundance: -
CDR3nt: TGTGCCAGCATGGGATGGGTCTCTGGAAACACCATATATTTT
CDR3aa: CASMGWVSGNTIYF

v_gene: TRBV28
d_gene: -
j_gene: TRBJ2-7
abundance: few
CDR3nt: TGTGCCAGCAGTTTACCGGTTAGGGTGCAGTACTTC
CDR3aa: CASSLPVRVQYF

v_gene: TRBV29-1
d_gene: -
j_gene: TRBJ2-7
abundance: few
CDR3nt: TGCAGCGTTGATGGGGGACACACCTACGAGCAGTACTTC
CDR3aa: CSVDGGHTYEQYF

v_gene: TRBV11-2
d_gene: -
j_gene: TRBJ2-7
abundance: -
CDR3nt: TGTGCCAGCAGCTTAGCCCTAGCGTCCTACGAGCAGTACTTC
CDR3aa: CASSLALASYEQYF

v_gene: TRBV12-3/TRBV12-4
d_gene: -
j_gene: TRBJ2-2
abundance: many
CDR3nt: TGTGCCAGCAGTTTTGAGCGGGTGGTGACCGGGGAGCTGTTTTTT
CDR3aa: CASSFERVVTGELFF

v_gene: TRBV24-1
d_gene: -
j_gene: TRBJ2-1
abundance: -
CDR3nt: TGTGCCACCAGTGATCCTCTAGGGGTCGACTCCTACAATGAGCAGTTCTTC
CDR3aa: CATSDPLGVDSYNEQFF

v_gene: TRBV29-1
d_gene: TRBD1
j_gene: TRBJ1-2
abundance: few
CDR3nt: TGCAGCGCTTCGACAGGGGACCACACCTTC
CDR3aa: CSASTGDHTF

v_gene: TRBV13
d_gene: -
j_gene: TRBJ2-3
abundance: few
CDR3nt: TGTGCCAGCAGCTTAGTAGAGGGGAGAGATACGCAGTATTTT
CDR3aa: CASSLVEGRDTQYF

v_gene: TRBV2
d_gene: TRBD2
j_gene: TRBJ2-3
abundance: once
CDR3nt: TGTGCCAGCAGCTGGGACAGGGGGGGACTAGCGGGGACGGTGAAGTGGCTTGATACGCAGTATTTT
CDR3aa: CASSWDRGGLAGTVKWLDTQYF

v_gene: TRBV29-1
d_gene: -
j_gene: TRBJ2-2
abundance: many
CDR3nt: TGCAGCGTTGAAAAACGCGTAGGGAACACCGGGGAGCTGTTTTTT
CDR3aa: CSVEKRVGNTGELFF

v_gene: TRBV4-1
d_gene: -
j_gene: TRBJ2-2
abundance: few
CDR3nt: TGCGCCAGCAGCCAAGATGGGCAGGGAAACACCGGGGAGCTGTTTTTT
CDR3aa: CASSQDGQGNTGELFF

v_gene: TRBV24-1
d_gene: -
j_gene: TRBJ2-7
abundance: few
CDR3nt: TGTGCCACCAGTGATGCAGGTGTCTCCTACGAGCAGTACTTC
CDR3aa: CATSDAGVSYEQYF